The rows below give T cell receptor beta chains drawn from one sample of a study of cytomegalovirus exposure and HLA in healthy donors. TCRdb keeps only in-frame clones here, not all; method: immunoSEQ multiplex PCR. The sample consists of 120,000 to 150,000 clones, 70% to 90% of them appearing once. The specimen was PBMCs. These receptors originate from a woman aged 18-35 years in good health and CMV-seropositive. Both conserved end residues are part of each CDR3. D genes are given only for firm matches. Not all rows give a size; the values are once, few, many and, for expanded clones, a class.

CDR3 DNA: TGCGCCAGCAGCTTGGAGACGACGGGAGGACTCTCCTACGAGCAGTACTTC; CDR3 protein: CASSLETTGGLSYEQYF; J gene: TRBJ2-7; clone size: .; V gene: TRBV5-1; CDR3 length: 17; D gene: TRBD2
CDR3 DNA: TGTGCCAGCAGCTGGACCCCTAGCGGGAGTCCCAATGAGCAGTTCTTC; CDR3 protein: CASSWTPSGSPNEQFF; J gene: TRBJ2-1; clone size: once; V gene: TRBV7-3; CDR3 length: 16; D gene: TRBD2
CDR3 DNA: TGTGCCAGCACAAAGACTAGCGGGAGCTACAATGAGCAGTTCTTC; CDR3 protein: CASTKTSGSYNEQFF; J gene: TRBJ2-1; clone size: .; V gene: TRBV14; CDR3 length: 15; D gene: TRBD2
CDR3 DNA: TGTGCCAGCAGTTTATTTATCTCCTACAATGAGCAGTTCTTC; CDR3 protein: CASSLFISYNEQFF; J gene: TRBJ2-1; clone size: .; V gene: TRBV27; CDR3 length: 14; D gene: .
CDR3 DNA: TGTGCCAGTAGTATAGGGGGACTATATAACAATGAGCAGTTCTTC; CDR3 protein: CASSIGGLYNNEQFF; J gene: TRBJ2-1; clone size: .; V gene: TRBV19; CDR3 length: 15; D gene: TRBD2
CDR3 DNA: TGTGCCAGCAGCCTGGGACTGTATGGCTACACCTTC; CDR3 protein: CASSLGLYGYTF; J gene: TRBJ1-2; clone size: .; V gene: TRBV5-6; CDR3 length: 12; D gene: .
CDR3 DNA: TGTGCCAGCTCACCAAACCAGGGGGCGAACACCGGGGAGCTGTTTTTT; CDR3 protein: CASSPNQGANTGELFF; J gene: TRBJ2-2; clone size: .; V gene: TRBV18; CDR3 length: 16; D gene: TRBD1
CDR3 DNA: TGTGCCAGCAGAGCCACGGTTGCAACTAATGAAAAACTGTTTTTT; CDR3 protein: CASRATVATNEKLFF; J gene: TRBJ1-4; clone size: .; V gene: TRBV5-4; CDR3 length: 15; D gene: .
CDR3 DNA: TGTGCCAGCAGCCGACTAGCGGGGACCTACGAGCAGTACTTC; CDR3 protein: CASSRLAGTYEQYF; J gene: TRBJ2-7; clone size: .; V gene: TRBV6-5; CDR3 length: 14; D gene: TRBD2
CDR3 DNA: TGTGCCAGCAGCTTCCCAGGGAACACCGGGGAGCTGTTTTTT; CDR3 protein: CASSFPGNTGELFF; J gene: TRBJ2-2; clone size: .; V gene: TRBV5-4; CDR3 length: 14; D gene: .
CDR3 DNA: TGTGCCTGGAGTTCGGGCGGGACCTTAGGGAAGACCCAGTACTTC; CDR3 protein: CAWSSGGTLGKTQYF; J gene: TRBJ2-5; clone size: .; V gene: TRBV30; CDR3 length: 15; D gene: .
CDR3 DNA: TGTGCCAGCAGCTTAAGTCCGAGCGGGAGGGATTTATCCTACGAGCAGTACTTC; CDR3 protein: CASSLSPSGRDLSYEQYF; J gene: TRBJ2-7; clone size: once; V gene: TRBV7-2; CDR3 length: 18; D gene: TRBD2
CDR3 DNA: TGCAGCGTTGTAATAGCGGGAGTGTTAGATACGCAGTATTTT; CDR3 protein: CSVVIAGVLDTQYF; J gene: TRBJ2-3; clone size: .; V gene: TRBV29-1; CDR3 length: 14; D gene: TRBD2
CDR3 DNA: TGTGCCAGCAGTTTGCAAGGCGGCGGGGAGCTGTTTTTT; CDR3 protein: CASSLQGGGELFF; J gene: TRBJ2-2; clone size: .; V gene: TRBV28; CDR3 length: 13; D gene: .
CDR3 DNA: TGCGCCAGCAGTGAGAGCGGTATTAATCAGCCCCAGCATTTT; CDR3 protein: CASSESGINQPQHF; J gene: TRBJ1-5; clone size: .; V gene: TRBV10-2; CDR3 length: 14; D gene: .
CDR3 DNA: TGCGCCAGCAGCTCAGGACTAGCGGGACTCGAGCAGTTCTTC; CDR3 protein: CASSSGLAGLEQFF; J gene: TRBJ2-1; clone size: .; V gene: TRBV5-1; CDR3 length: 14; D gene: TRBD2
CDR3 DNA: TGTGCCAGCAGCTCGGGACAGGCGGGAGAGACCCAGTACTTC; CDR3 protein: CASSSGQAGETQYF; J gene: TRBJ2-5; clone size: .; V gene: TRBV5-8; CDR3 length: 14; D gene: TRBD1
CDR3 DNA: TGTGCCAGCAGTGAAGGACAGTTCCAAGAGACCCAGTACTTC; CDR3 protein: CASSEGQFQETQYF; J gene: TRBJ2-5; clone size: .; V gene: TRBV2; CDR3 length: 14; D gene: .
CDR3 DNA: TGTGCCAGCTCACCACCGGGGCTAGCCTACGAGCAGTACTTC; CDR3 protein: CASSPPGLAYEQYF; J gene: TRBJ2-7; clone size: .; V gene: TRBV18; CDR3 length: 14; D gene: .
CDR3 DNA: TGTGCCAGCAGCCCCCGGACAGGGGGCTTCACTGAAGCTTTCTTT; CDR3 protein: CASSPRTGGFTEAFF; J gene: TRBJ1-1; clone size: few; V gene: TRBV5-4; CDR3 length: 15; D gene: TRBD1
CDR3 DNA: TGTGCCAGCAGCTCCAGACTAGCCCCCCGATATGGGGATGAGCAGTTCTTC; CDR3 protein: CASSSRLAPRYGDEQFF; J gene: TRBJ2-1; clone size: .; V gene: TRBV11-3; CDR3 length: 17; D gene: TRBD2
CDR3 DNA: TGCGCCAGCAGGATGGGACAGGGAAAAAGCTACGAGCAGTACTTC; CDR3 protein: CASRMGQGKSYEQYF; J gene: TRBJ2-7; clone size: .; V gene: TRBV4-1; CDR3 length: 15; D gene: TRBD1
CDR3 DNA: TGTGCCAGCAGGGAGGCAGAGGTCGCCGGGGAGCTGTTTTTT; CDR3 protein: CASREAEVAGELFF; J gene: TRBJ2-2; clone size: .; V gene: TRBV6-1; CDR3 length: 14; D gene: .
CDR3 DNA: TGTGCCAGCAGTTCCCTTGCAGGGTATCGGTCTCAAGAAAAACTGTTTTTT; CDR3 protein: CASSSLAGYRSQEKLFF; J gene: TRBJ1-4; clone size: once; V gene: TRBV28; CDR3 length: 17; D gene: .
CDR3 DNA: TGCGCCAGCAGCTTGGCCGGGAGGCAAGAGACCCAGTACTTC; CDR3 protein: CASSLAGRQETQYF; J gene: TRBJ2-5; clone size: .; V gene: TRBV5-1; CDR3 length: 14; D gene: TRBD2
CDR3 DNA: TGTGCCAGCTCACCTAATTCGCCTGCCCGGGGAAGCTATGGCTACACCTTC; CDR3 protein: CASSPNSPARGSYGYTF; J gene: TRBJ1-2; clone size: once; V gene: TRBV18; CDR3 length: 17; D gene: .
CDR3 DNA: TGTGCCAGCAGCTTAGACTCCGGGAGCGTCTACGAGCAGTACTTC; CDR3 protein: CASSLDSGSVYEQYF; J gene: TRBJ2-7; clone size: .; V gene: TRBV7-9; CDR3 length: 15; D gene: .
CDR3 DNA: TGTGCCAGCAGTGATTCGATCCGGGACAGGGCTAGCTACACCTTC; CDR3 protein: CASSDSIRDRASYTF; J gene: TRBJ1-2; clone size: once; V gene: TRBV25-1; CDR3 length: 15; D gene: TRBD1
CDR3 DNA: TGTGCCAGCAGCCAAGATTGGGCTAGCGGTGTGCCAGATACGCAGTATTTT; CDR3 protein: CASSQDWASGVPDTQYF; J gene: TRBJ2-3; clone size: .; V gene: TRBV4-2; CDR3 length: 17; D gene: TRBD2
CDR3 DNA: TGCGCCAGCAGTCAATCCCACGGGCGGGAGGACCCGAACACCGGGGAGCTGTTTTTT; CDR3 protein: CASSQSHGREDPNTGELFF; J gene: TRBJ2-2; clone size: .; V gene: TRBV23-1; CDR3 length: 19; D gene: TRBD2
CDR3 DNA: TGTGCCGGGCTCGACTACAATGAGCAGTTCTTC; CDR3 protein: CAGLDYNEQFF; J gene: TRBJ2-1; clone size: .; V gene: TRBV7-9; CDR3 length: 11; D gene: .
CDR3 DNA: TGTGCCAGCAGTCGCGGGGGGAGCTCCTACAATGAGCAGTTCTTC; CDR3 protein: CASSRGGSSYNEQFF; J gene: TRBJ2-1; clone size: once; V gene: TRBV7-6; CDR3 length: 15; D gene: TRBD2
CDR3 DNA: TGTGCCAGCCAGGGACGAATAACAGGACAGGGGATGCCCGGGGAGCTGTTTTTT; CDR3 protein: CASQGRITGQGMPGELFF; J gene: TRBJ2-2; clone size: .; V gene: TRBV5-6; CDR3 length: 18; D gene: TRBD1
CDR3 DNA: TGTGCCAGCTCACTAGGCCTAGCGGGAGAAAGGACCGGGGAGCTGTTTTTT; CDR3 protein: CASSLGLAGERTGELFF; J gene: TRBJ2-2; clone size: .; V gene: TRBV18; CDR3 length: 17; D gene: TRBD2
CDR3 DNA: TGTGCCAGTAGGCCGGGACAGGGGTCATACGAGCAGTACTTC; CDR3 protein: CASRPGQGSYEQYF; J gene: TRBJ2-7; clone size: .; V gene: TRBV19; CDR3 length: 14; D gene: TRBD1
CDR3 DNA: TGTGCCAGCAGCTTAGGGGGGCAGATCACAGATACGCAGTATTTT; CDR3 protein: CASSLGGQITDTQYF; J gene: TRBJ2-3; clone size: .; V gene: TRBV11-1; CDR3 length: 15; D gene: .
CDR3 DNA: TGTGCCAGCAGCCGGACAGATGACGAGCAGTACTTC; CDR3 protein: CASSRTDDEQYF; J gene: TRBJ2-7; clone size: .; V gene: TRBV28; CDR3 length: 12; D gene: .
CDR3 DNA: TGTGCCACCCAATTAGCAAACACCATATATTTT; CDR3 protein: CATQLANTIYF; J gene: TRBJ1-3; clone size: .; V gene: TRBV10-3; CDR3 length: 11; D gene: .
CDR3 DNA: TGCGCCAGCAGCCAAGGAAGGGGAGGTGGCGCCAACGAGCAGTACTTC; CDR3 protein: CASSQGRGGGANEQYF; J gene: TRBJ2-7; clone size: .; V gene: TRBV4-1; CDR3 length: 16; D gene: .
CDR3 DNA: TGTGCCAGCAGCTTAGAGGGCGGGAGGGCCAGTTTGCTCTCCCATACGCAGTATTTT; CDR3 protein: CASSLEGGRASLLSHTQYF; J gene: TRBJ2-3; clone size: .; V gene: TRBV11-3; CDR3 length: 19; D gene: TRBD2
CDR3 DNA: TGTGCCAGCTCACCACCTAACGCAGGGCTCGAGCAGTACTTC; CDR3 protein: CASSPPNAGLEQYF; J gene: TRBJ2-7; clone size: .; V gene: TRBV18; CDR3 length: 14; D gene: .
CDR3 DNA: TGTGCTAGTGGTTCATGGGGCGGGACCTTCCAGCAGTACTTC; CDR3 protein: CASGSWGGTFQQYF; J gene: TRBJ2-7; clone size: .; V gene: TRBV12-5; CDR3 length: 14; D gene: .
CDR3 DNA: TGTGCCACCAGCAAGGGGGGACTGACAGGGATGGGAACCCAGTACTTC; CDR3 protein: CATSKGGLTGMGTQYF; J gene: TRBJ2-5; clone size: .; V gene: TRBV15; CDR3 length: 16; D gene: .
CDR3 DNA: TGTGCCAGCAGTTTATATGGCAGGGAAGCCTACACCTTC; CDR3 protein: CASSLYGREAYTF; J gene: TRBJ1-2; clone size: .; V gene: TRBV28; CDR3 length: 13; D gene: .
CDR3 DNA: TGTGCCAGTAGGCCACAGGGGAGGTCCTACGAGCAGTACTTC; CDR3 protein: CASRPQGRSYEQYF; J gene: TRBJ2-7; clone size: .; V gene: TRBV19; CDR3 length: 14; D gene: .
CDR3 DNA: TGTGCCAGCAGTGAGTTAGGGGGGGGAACCGCCTATGGCTACACCTTC; CDR3 protein: CASSELGGGTAYGYTF; J gene: TRBJ1-2; clone size: .; V gene: TRBV2; CDR3 length: 16; D gene: .
CDR3 DNA: TGCAGTGCTAGACGGAGCTACGAGCAGTACTTC; CDR3 protein: CSARRSYEQYF; J gene: TRBJ2-7; clone size: .; V gene: TRBV20-1; CDR3 length: 11; D gene: .
CDR3 DNA: TGCGCCAGCAGCCAAGATAGATTCAGGCGGGGTATCTCCTACGAGCAGTACTTC; CDR3 protein: CASSQDRFRRGISYEQYF; J gene: TRBJ2-7; clone size: .; V gene: TRBV4-3; CDR3 length: 18; D gene: .
CDR3 DNA: TGTGCCAGCACGGGGTCCCGACCCGATCAGCCCCAGCATTTT; CDR3 protein: CASTGSRPDQPQHF; J gene: TRBJ1-5; clone size: .; V gene: TRBV6-7; CDR3 length: 14; D gene: .
CDR3 DNA: TGTGCCAGCAGCATAGGCAGCGATTACTATGGCTACACCTTC; CDR3 protein: CASSIGSDYYGYTF; J gene: TRBJ1-2; clone size: .; V gene: TRBV28; CDR3 length: 14; D gene: .
CDR3 DNA: TGTGCCAGCAGCCCCCGGGACAGCTACACTGAAGCTTTCTTT; CDR3 protein: CASSPRDSYTEAFF; J gene: TRBJ1-1; clone size: few; V gene: TRBV11-1; CDR3 length: 14; D gene: TRBD1
CDR3 DNA: TGTGCCAAAAAACGGGGAGGGCTAGGGACTGAAGCTTTCTTT; CDR3 protein: CAKKRGGLGTEAFF; J gene: TRBJ1-1; clone size: .; V gene: TRBV6-5; CDR3 length: 14; D gene: .
CDR3 DNA: TGTGCCAGCAGCCAAGATTGGGCAGGCGAGCAGTACTTC; CDR3 protein: CASSQDWAGEQYF; J gene: TRBJ2-7; clone size: .; V gene: TRBV4-2; CDR3 length: 13; D gene: .
CDR3 DNA: TGTGCCAGCAGCTTAGACAGGGGAATCGAGGAGACCCAGTACTTC; CDR3 protein: CASSLDRGIEETQYF; J gene: TRBJ2-5; clone size: .; V gene: TRBV5-4; CDR3 length: 15; D gene: TRBD1